The 5 T cell receptor beta chains reported below all come from one sample, sequenced in a study of graft-versus-host responses after intestinal transplantation. Sequencing used immunoSEQ multiplex PCR; TCRdb keeps in-frame clones, though not all of them. The sample has about 96,000 clones, about nine tenths seen once; the top ten hold 0.3%. These TCRs are of unknown antigen specificity. This specimen was unstimulated CD4+ T cells sorted from spleen or lymph node cells, taken before intestinal transplant. These receptors were obtained from a human donor who received an intestinal transplant.

The rearrangement uses TRBV4-2 and TRBJ1-1; weak D call: TRBD1 (5 bases). CDR1 is LGHNA and CDR2 is YNFKEQ in the germline V gene. Deletions cut 3 bases from V and 1 base from J, with 15 bases between. The CDR3 has 16 amino acids. The DNA of the CDR3 is TGTGCCAGCAGCCAGTATTATACAGGAAGGAACACTGAAGCTTTCTTT. Its protein product is CASSQYYTGRNTEAFF.

J is TRBJ1-2 and V is TRBV7-9; 7 nucleotides align to TRBD1. V trimming: 2 bases; J trimming: 2 bases; junction bases outside the gene matches: 5. The CDR3 is 15 residues long. The germline CDR1 and CDR2 sequences are SEHNR and FQNEAQ (reference sequence). Written as DNA, the CDR3 is TGTGCCAGCAGCTTAACGACAGGGTTCAACTATGGCTACACCTTC. This codes for CASSLTTGFNYGYTF.

The rearrangement joins TRBV11-2 to TRBJ2-2; 9 bases match TRBD2. The CDR3 contains 16 residues. The germline CDR1 and CDR2 sequences are SGHAT and FQNNGV. V dropped 4 bases and J dropped 7; count of bases not matched to a gene: 10. This CDR3 is CASSYLAGYVSGELFF. Written as DNA, the CDR3 is TGTGCCAGCAGCTACCTAGCGGGATACGTTAGCGGGGAGCTGTTTTTT.

The chain has TRBV7-2 and TRBJ2-5; D gene uncertain. Germline V CDR1 and CDR2: SGHTA, FQGNSA. The CDR3 totals 11 residues. V was clipped by 6 bases and J by 3 bases, with 5 bases between them. DNA of the CDR3: TGTGCCAGCAGTCATAAAGAGACCCAGTACTTC. This encodes CASSHKETQYF.

The chain carries TRBV29-1 and TRBJ2-1; D gene ambiguous. Germline V gives CDR1 SQVTM, CDR2 ANQGSEA. V was shortened by 1 base and J by 4 bases, with 2 bases between the two germline ends. The CDR3 is made up of 11 amino acids. CDR3 bases: TGCAGCGTTGAAGGTTACAATGAGCAGTTCTTC. Translation: CSVEGYNEQFF.